The 7 T cell receptor beta chains reported below all come from one sample, sequenced in a study of blood T cell repertoires in COVID-19. TCRdb's copy holds only in-frame clones and misses some; the assay was immunoSEQ multiplex PCR. The sample yields 300,000 to 350,000 clones, roughly 90% seen once. Sequenced sample: peripheral blood. These receptors all stem from a man aged 25-45 years with COVID-19, enrolled during active disease.

V gene TRBV27 combines with J gene TRBJ2-5; TRBD1 matches 12 bases. Losses at the gene ends were 6 bases for V and 4 bases for J; bases not matched to a gene: 6. This CDR3 contains 15 residues. Germline V lookup: CDR1 MNHEY, CDR2 SMNVEV (reference sequence). CDR3: CASSPGQGAGETQYF. The CDR3 nucleotides read TGTGCCAGCAGCCCGGGACAGGGGGCGGGAGAGACCCAGTACTTC.

The V and J genes are TRBV7-2 and TRBJ1-1; TRBD1 matches 9 bases. Looked up from germline, CDR1 is SGHTA and CDR2 is FQGNSA. This CDR3 region has 15 residues. J was trimmed by 0 bases and V by 2 bases; bases with no gene match: 1. The CDR3 DNA sequence: TGTGCCAGCAGCTTATGGGACAGGGTGAACACTGAAGCTTTCTTT. Amino acids: CASSLWDRVNTEAFF.

The V gene is TRBV6-1, the J gene TRBJ2-1; 7 bases are a match to TRBD1. The CDR3 loop spans 15 amino acids. CDR1 and CDR2 (germline): MNHNS, SASEGT. J lost 7 bases, V lost 3 bases, and 9 bases had no gene match. CDR3 DNA: TGTGCCAGCAGTGACCGCCAACAGGGGATAAATGAGCAGTTCTTC. This gives the protein CASSDRQQGINEQFF.

CDR3 residues: CASTDPKGVHNSPLHF. The CDR3 nucleotides are TGTGCCAGCACCGACCCTAAGGGGGTACATAATTCACCCCTCCACTTT. The chain is built from TRBV9 and TRBJ1-6; tentative D call: TRBD1 (6 bases). The CDR3 consists of 16 residues. CDR1 is SGDLS, CDR2 YYNGEE, per germline. V lost 6 bases to trimming and J lost 5 bases, with 18 bases between them. Based on the CDR3 plus reference TRBV9 and TRBJ1-6, the full variable domain is DSGVTQTPKHLITATGQRVTLRCSPRSGDLSVYWYQQSLDQGLQFLIQYYNGEERAKGNILERFSAQQFPDLHSELNLSSLELGDSALYFCASTDPKGVHNSPLHFGNGTRLTVT.

V is TRBV29-1 and J is TRBJ2-3; TRBD1 matches 8 bases. V shed 4 bases and J 1 base; nucleotides not matched to a gene: 10. The CDR3 contains 16 residues. CDR1 is SQVTM, CDR2 ANQGSEA, per germline. In nucleotides, the CDR3 is TGCAGCGTTGCGGGGTTCGGGGACAGGCGCACAGATACGCAGTATTTT. Protein: CSVAGFGDRRTDTQYF.

The chain combines TRBV18 with TRBJ2-3, with a tentative D call TRBD1 (7 bases). V was shortened by 1 base and J by 4 bases, with 24 bases between the two germline ends. The CDR3 has 19 residues. CDR1 is KGHSH and CDR2 is LQKENI in the germline V gene. CDR3 in DNA: TGTGCCAGCTCACCACGTGGAGGGGGCGGCCCCACAACAGCAGATACGCAGTATTTT. Translated, it gives CASSPRGGGGPTTADTQYF.

This chain uses TRBV15 with TRBJ1-2; D perhaps matches TRBD1 (6 bases). CDR3 length equals 14 residues. Trimming took off 5 bases at V and 5 bases at J, with 15 bases between the two ends. The germline V gene encodes CDR1 LNHNV and CDR2 YYDKDF (reference sequence). The CDR3 loop is CATSGTGYQYGYTF. The CDR3, as DNA: TGTGCCACCAGCGGTACAGGGTACCAATATGGCTACACCTTC.